This T cell receptor (beta chain) was obtained from a study of T cells after yellow fever vaccination. At the level of the study: The fractions with low cell numbers were processed using SMART-Seq v4 Ultra Low Input.

V was shortened by 4 bases and J by 3 bases, with 16 bases between the two germline ends. The CDR3 sequence is 16 residues long. This clonotype was observed many times. Antigen: not known. Study-level points and caveats: FACS-sorted repertoires could contain abundant clonotypes contaminating from the bulk population. Most primary-vaccination clones reappeared after the booster (less than 98% CD4, around 88% CD8).

Each CDR3 protein is one row after TCRdb ran MiXCR on the 5' RACE reads. The data show 620,000 or so distinct CDR3 sequences, 9% to 15% seen once. Sequencing used PBMCs, obtained on the day of the yellow fever booster vaccination. The J gene is TRBJ1-5, the V gene TRBV23-1; D might be TRBD1 (6 bases). TRBV23-1 falls under the ORF class, with uncertain function. The receptor was derived from a man between 25 and 39 years old who received the YFV17D yellow fever vaccine. The CDR3 coding sequence is TGCGCCAGCAGTCTAGTGGGGGCAGGGATCAATCAGCCCCAGCATTTT. Amino acid sequence: CASSLVGAGINQPQHF.